This passage covers 16 T cell receptor beta chains from one sample sequenced in a study of technical replicates of blood from several donors. Some clones are missing from TCRdb's copy, which holds only in-frame ones; the method was immunoSEQ multiplex PCR. The sample has approximately 88,000 clones; roughly 93% are singletons. The sample taken for sequencing was T cells isolated from PBMCs. The receptors were gathered from a human donor in good health.

The chain has TRBV5-1 and TRBJ2-7, with 9 bases matching TRBD2. The CDR3 consists of 13 residues. Germline values: CDR1 SGHRS, CDR2 YFSETQ. With 0 bases clipped from V and 5 bases from J, the junction kept 0 bases outside the gene matches. CDR3 DNA sequence: TGCGCCAGCAGCTTGGGACTAGCGGACGAGCAGTACTTC. It specifies CASSLGLADEQYF.

The chain carries TRBV4-2 and TRBJ1-5, with a weak D call TRBD1 (6 bases). The ends were cut back, 0 bases at V and 10 bases at J, with 13 bases in the middle. Per the germline V gene, CDR1 is LGHNA and CDR2 is YNFKEQ. CDR3 length: 14 residues. Here the CDR3 reads CASSQEGDIHPQHF. The CDR3 coding sequence is TGTGCCAGCAGCCAAGAGGGGGACATTCACCCCCAGCATTTT.

V and J are TRBV4-2 and TRBJ1-1, with D hard to call. From germline, CDR1 is LGHNA and CDR2 YNFKEQ. V dropped 0 bases and J dropped 3 bases, with 5 bases sitting between them. The CDR3 contains 13 residues. The CDR3 DNA is TGTGCCAGCAGCCAAGAGAGGGACACTGAAGCTTTCTTT. The encoded protein is CASSQERDTEAFF.

The chain couples TRBV5-1 to TRBJ2-7, with no clear D. Per germline, CDR1 SGHRS and CDR2 YFSETQ. V was cut by 9 bases and J by 2 bases, with 15 bases left in between. The CDR3 is 13 residues long. In nucleotides, the CDR3 is TGCGCCACCAGTAGAGAGTCCGCCTACGAGCAGTACTTC. It yields the protein CATSRESAYEQYF.

The chain has TRBV5-1 and TRBJ2-2; 9 positions match TRBD1. V shed 4 bases and J 6 bases; nucleotides not matched to a gene: 13. This CDR3 region has 17 residues. Germline-derived CDR1 and CDR2 are SGHRS and YFSETQ. The CDR3 DNA follows: TGCGCCAGCAGCCCCCGACCCGGGACAGGGCTCCCCGGGGAGCTGTTTTTT. Protein product: CASSPRPGTGLPGELFF.

The chain carries TRBV28 and TRBJ1-4; 9 nucleotides align to TRBD1. CDR1 is MDHEN, CDR2 SYDVKM, per germline. There are 17 residues in the CDR3. With 3 bases clipped from V and 8 bases from J, the junction kept 13 bases outside the gene matches. This CDR3 reads CASSLGQGQGGREKLFF. CDR3 nucleotides: TGTGCCAGCAGTTTGGGGCAGGGACAGGGCGGCCGGGAAAAACTGTTTTTT.

This rearrangement joins TRBV7-9 to TRBJ2-1; 9 nucleotides align to TRBD2. V dropped 5 bases and J dropped 4; count of bases not matched to a gene: 6. There are 15 residues in the CDR3. The germline V gene encodes CDR1 SEHNR and CDR2 FQNEAQ (reference sequence). The CDR3 spells CASSPSGGSYNEQFF. CDR3 nucleotides: TGTGCCAGCAGCCCAAGCGGGGGGTCATACAATGAGCAGTTCTTC.

The chain couples TRBV5-1 to TRBJ2-3; maybe TRBD2 (5 bases). Germline values: CDR1 SGHRS, CDR2 YFSETQ. V was pared by 4 bases and J by 8 bases, with 17 bases between. This CDR3 spans 14 amino acids. The CDR3 nucleotides read TGCGCCAGCAGCCCCGGACTTTCGCCGAGTACGCAGTATTTT. This codes for CASSPGLSPSTQYF.

The CDR3 nucleotides are TGTGCCAGCACCCCGGGACTAGCCTCCTTCGCGCAGTATTTT. Its protein is CASTPGLASFAQYF. The V gene is TRBV19, the J gene TRBJ2-3; TRBD2 matches at 9 bases. The germline CDR1 and CDR2 sequences are LNHDA and SQIVND (reference sequence). CDR3 length: 14 amino acids. V gave up 9 bases and J gave up 10 bases; unmatched junction bases: 14.

This chain connects TRBV15 to TRBJ2-5; D is possibly TRBD1 (6 bases). Germline CDR1 and CDR2: LNHNV and YYDKDF (reference sequence). The ends were cut back, 5 bases at V and 5 bases at J, with 18 bases in the middle. The CDR3 length is 15 residues. The CDR3 loop is CATSGGLLFSETQYF. CDR3 nucleotide sequence: TGTGCCACCAGCGGGGGCCTCCTCTTTTCCGAGACCCAGTACTTC. Variable domain in full (rest from reference TRBV15 and TRBJ2-5): DAMVIQNPRYQVTQFGKPVTLSCSQTLNHNVMYWYQQKSSQAPKLLFHYYDKDFNNEADTPDNFQSRRPNTSFCFLDIRSPGLGDTAMYLCATSGGLLFSETQYFGPGTRLLVL.

DNA of the CDR3: TGTGCCAGCAGCCTTCGCAGACAGAACAAAAACATTCAGTACTTC. This encodes CASSLRRQNKNIQYF. The chain recombines TRBV6-5 with TRBJ2-4; D may be TRBD1 (5 bases). Trimming shortened V by 6 bases and J by 3 bases, and 15 bases separated the two germline ends. Germline-derived CDR1 and CDR2 are MNHEY and SVGAGI. This CDR3 contains 15 residues.

A word on this clone: This sample also contains other DNA sequences that code for the same CDR3. The gene calls are TRBV5-1 and TRBJ2-3; 7 bases are a match to TRBD1. V gave up 4 bases and J gave up 2 bases; unmatched junction bases: 4. Per the germline V gene, CDR1 is SGHRS and CDR2 is YFSETQ. This CDR3 contains 14 residues. The CDR3 region has the DNA TGCGCCAGCAGCCCGGGGACAGCCACAGATACGCAGTATTTT. Protein sequence: CASSPGTATDTQYF.

The rearrangement joins TRBV28 to TRBJ2-5; D call uncertain. Trimming shortened V by 2 bases and J by 2 bases, and 9 bases separated the two germline ends. Germline V gene data show CDR1 as MDHEN and CDR2 as SYDVKM. This CDR3 contains 14 residues. The CDR3, as DNA: TGTGCCAGCAGTTTAAGCACCAGGCAAGAGACCCAGTACTTC. Protein product: CASSLSTRQETQYF.

The chain has TRBV18 and TRBJ1-4, with D tentatively TRBD1 (6 bases). The CDR3 runs to 14 residues. V was trimmed by 2 bases and J by 6 bases, leaving 10 bases between them. Germline V lookup: CDR1 KGHSH, CDR2 LQKENI. CDR3 loop: CASSPSQGHEKLFF. The CDR3 DNA sequence: TGTGCCAGCTCACCAAGCCAGGGGCATGAAAAACTGTTTTTT.

J is TRBJ1-1 and V is TRBV5-1; a weak D match, TRBD1 (5 bases). The CDR3 runs to 16 residues. CDR1 and CDR2 (germline): SGHRS, YFSETQ. Trimming took off 0 bases at V and 1 base at J, with 13 bases between the two ends. Here the CDR3 DNA reads TGCGCCAGCAGCTTGGCCTCCGGGGGGGGGAACACTGAAGCTTTCTTT. It encodes CASSLASGGGNTEAFF.

In its sample, this clone was seen once. V usage is TRBV5-1 and J usage is TRBJ2-5, with 9 bases aligning to TRBD1. CDR3 length: 15 amino acids. The germline CDR1 and CDR2 sequences are SGHRS and YFSETQ. Germline trimming cut 2 bases from V and 4 bases from J; bases unmatched to any gene: 6. The CDR3 region is CASSFNTGGSETQYF. The CDR3 DNA reads as TGCGCCAGCAGCTTCAACACAGGGGGCTCAGAGACCCAGTACTTC.